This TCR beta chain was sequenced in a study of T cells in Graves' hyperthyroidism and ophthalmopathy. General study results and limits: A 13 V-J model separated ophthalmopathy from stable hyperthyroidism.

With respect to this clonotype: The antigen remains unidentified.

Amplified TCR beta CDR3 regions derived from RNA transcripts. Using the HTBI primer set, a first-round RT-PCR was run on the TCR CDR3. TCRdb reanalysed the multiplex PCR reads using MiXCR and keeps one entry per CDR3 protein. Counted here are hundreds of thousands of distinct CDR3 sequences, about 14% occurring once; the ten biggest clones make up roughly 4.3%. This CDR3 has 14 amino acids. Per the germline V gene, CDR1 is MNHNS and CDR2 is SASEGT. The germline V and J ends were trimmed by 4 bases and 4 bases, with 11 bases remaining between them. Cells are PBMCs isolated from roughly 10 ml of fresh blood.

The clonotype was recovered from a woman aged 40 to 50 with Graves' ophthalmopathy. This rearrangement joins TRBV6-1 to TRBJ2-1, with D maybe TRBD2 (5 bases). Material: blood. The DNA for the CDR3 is TGTGCCAGCAGTGCAACACTAGGGTACAATGAGCAGTTCTTC. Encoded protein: CASSATLGYNEQFF.